A selection of T cell receptor beta chains follows, all from one sample in a study of tumor and adjacent non-tumor tissue in lung cancer. Each CDR3 protein gets one entry after TCRdb re-called the multiplex PCR reads with MiXCR. The sample has about 200,000 distinct CDR3 sequences; about 76% are singletons. The sequencing sample was made of lung tumor tissue. These receptors were collected from a man in his 60s with non-small cell lung cancer. Both conserved end residues are part of each CDR3. The D gene is left open where the match is weak. Not every row has a clone size; where given, it reads once, few, many or a size class.

V gene,D gene,J gene,clone size,CDR3 DNA,CDR3 protein
TRBV10-2,NA,TRBJ2-1,once,TGCGCCAGCAGTGTGTCAGGGCGATCCTACAATGAGCAGCTCTTC,CASSVSGRSYNEQLF
TRBV6-2/TRBV6-3,NA,TRBJ2-1,few,TGTGCCAGCAGTACCCGAAGCGTCAACAATGAGCAGTTCTTC,CASSTRSVNNEQFF
TRBV24-1,NA,TRBJ2-7,NA,TGTGCCACCAGTGACAACCGGGACGGAAGCCCCTACGAGCAGTACTTC,CATSDNRDGSPYEQYF
TRBV6-2/TRBV6-3,TRBD2,TRBJ2-5,NA,TGTGCCTGTTCGTGGGAGGGAGAGACACGGTACTTC,CACSWEGETRYF
TRBV20-1,NA,TRBJ1-5,NA,TGCAGTGCTAGTCCGACAGGAGGTGGTCAGCCCCAGCATTTT,CSASPTGGGQPQHF
TRBV5-4,TRBD2,TRBJ2-1,few,TGTGCCAGCAGCTCCTACTCGGGACTAGCGTCCTACAATGAGCAGTTCTTC,CASSSYSGLASYNEQFF
TRBV20-1,NA,TRBJ1-2,NA,TGCAGTGCTAGACGCGGGGAGGTTGGGGGCTACACCTTC,CSARRGEVGGYTF
TRBV11-2,TRBD1,TRBJ2-7,NA,TGTGCCAGCAGCTTAGTGTTGGGACAGGGTTTCTACGAGCAGTATTTC,CASSLVLGQGFYEQYF
TRBV11-3,NA,TRBJ1-1,NA,TGTGCCATCCTCGTCAGGCAAGGTGAAGTTTTCTTT,CAILVRQGEVFF
TRBV12-3/TRBV12-4,NA,TRBJ2-1,NA,TGTGCCAGCAGTTTGGTGACGGTCTACAATGAGCAGTTCTTC,CASSLVTVYNEQFF
TRBV12-3/TRBV12-4,NA,TRBJ2-5,NA,TGTGCCATCAGTTTGGGCGATCAAGAGACCCAGTACTTC,CAISLGDQETQYF
TRBV11-3,NA,TRBJ2-1,NA,TGTACCAGCAGCCCAGCCCGGCGGAGCTCCTACAATGAGCAGTTCTTC,CTSSPARRSSYNEQFF
TRBV29-1,NA,TRBJ1-5,few,TGCAGCGGTGTCCGATCGGGGGGCAATCAGTCCCAGCATTTT,CSGVRSGGNQSQHF
TRBV20-1,TRBD2,TRBJ2-7,once,TGCAGTGCCTTTGTCGGGGGGACCTACGAGCAGCACTTC,CSAFVGGTYEQHF
TRBV29-1,TRBD2,TRBJ2-3,NA,TGCAGCGCCCAACGTCTAGCGGCCGTCACAGATACGCAGTATTTT,CSAQRLAAVTDTQYF
TRBV12-3/TRBV12-4,NA,TRBJ1-5,NA,TGTGCCAGTAGTATGTCAGGGAAGGGGCCCCAGCATTTT,CASSMSGKGPQHF
TRBV12-3/TRBV12-4,NA,TRBJ1-3,NA,TGTGCCAGCAGTTTAGCGCTCTACCTAGATGGAAATACCATATATTTT,CASSLALYLDGNTIYF
TRBV4-3,NA,TRBJ1-3,once,TGCGCCAGCAGCCAAGAAGGAGGAACTGGAATCACCATATATTTT,CASSQEGGTGITIYF
TRBV4-3,TRBD2,TRBJ2-1,NA,TGCGCCAGCTGTCTAGATTTAGCGGGAGCTTACGGAAATGAGCAGTTCTTC,CASCLDLAGAYGNEQFF
TRBV11-3,NA,TRBJ2-7,NA,TGTGCCAGTGCCTACCGACCGGACGTTTCCTACGAGCAGTGCTTC,CASAYRPDVSYEQCF
TRBV29-1,NA,TRBJ2-5,NA,TGCAGTGGGTACCAAGAGACCCAGAACTTC,CSGYQETQNF
TRBV11-2,NA,TRBJ1-6,NA,TGTGTCAACAGCTTAGGAGGGGACAATAATTCACCCCTCCTCTTT,CVNSLGGDNNSPLLF
TRBV10-1,NA,TRBJ2-3,NA,TGCGCCAGCAGTGAGGAGGCCAGGACCCACAGCACAGATACCCAGTATTTT,CASSEEARTHSTDTQYF
TRBV20-1,TRBD1,TRBJ2-5,NA,TGCAGTGCTAGGCGACAGGGCACAGAGACCGAGTACTTC,CSARRQGTETEYF
TRBV21-1,NA,TRBJ2-7,few,TGTGCCAGCAGCAAATGGAGGACTAATGCTTACGAGCAGTACTTC,CASSKWRTNAYEQYF
TRBV6-1,TRBD2,TRBJ2-7,NA,TGTACCAGCAAGGGGACTAGCGGTTCCTACGAGCCGTACTTC,CTSKGTSGSYEPYF
TRBV5-5,NA,TRBJ2-7,NA,TGTGCCAGCAGCTCCGGAGGACAGCCCTACGATAAGCAGTTGTTC,CASSSGGQPYDKQLF
TRBV7-2,NA,TRBJ2-3,NA,TGTGCCAGCTGGGGGCTGGCGGGAGTTCTGGATACGCAGTATTTT,CASWGLAGVLDTQYF
TRBV20-1,NA,TRBJ2-1,NA,TGCAGTGCTAGGGATCGCGTGGGGGCCTCCAATGAGCAGTTCTTC,CSARDRVGASNEQFF
TRBV11-3,NA,TRBJ2-1,NA,TGTGCCAGCCTCCCCGGGACGTGTTACAATGAGCAGTTCTTC,CASLPGTCYNEQFF
TRBV28,TRBD1,TRBJ2-7,NA,TGTGCCAGCGCCTTTTCCGGGACAGGGGAGCGGGAGCAGTGCTTC,CASAFSGTGEREQCF
TRBV20-1,NA,TRBJ2-3,NA,TGCAGTGCTGGAGTGGCGGGATTGTCAGATGCGCAGTATTTT,CSAGVAGLSDAQYF
TRBV11-2,NA,TRBJ2-5,NA,TGTTCCAGCAGCTTTTGGGCAGGGGCCTTCCAAGAGATCCAGTACTTC,CSSSFWAGAFQEIQYF
TRBV20-1,NA,TRBJ2-2,many,TGCAGTGCTCCCGGACTGGCGAACACCGGGGAGCTGTTTTTT,CSAPGLANTGELFF
TRBV11-3,NA,TRBJ2-3,many,TGTGCCAGCAGCCCAGTGATGGGGGGACGCACAGATACGCAGTATTTT,CASSPVMGGRTDTQYF
TRBV11-2,TRBD2,TRBJ2-1,once,TGTACCAGCAGCCTCGGGACTAGCGCCCACAATGAGCAGTTCTTC,CTSSLGTSAHNEQFF
TRBV12-3/TRBV12-4,NA,TRBJ1-2,NA,TGTGCCAGCAGTTGGACAGAGAACTATGGCTACACCTTC,CASSWTENYGYTF